These T cell receptor beta chains were read from a single sample in a study of shared clonotypes between healthy human individuals. Only in-frame clones appear in the TCRdb table, and some are missing; sequencing was by immunoSEQ multiplex PCR. The sample carries 550,000 to 650,000 clones, about 96% recorded once. Sequenced material: naive CD8+ T cells sorted from blood. All receptors derive from a woman between 25 and 40 years old in good health. The CDR3 runs from the conserved cysteine through the conserved F or W. The order of the fields is J gene, D gene, V gene, clone size, CDR3 protein, CDR3 DNA. A D gene is named only where the DNA matches it firmly. A clone size is listed for some rows: how often the clone was seen (once, few, many), or a class if it is expanded.

TRBJ2-5	TRBD2	TRBV9	NA	CASGGLARETQYF	TGTGCCAGCGGAGGACTAGCCCGAGAGACCCAGTACTTC
TRBJ1-2	TRBD1	TRBV13	NA	CASSPDRGSGYTF	TGTGCCAGCAGCCCAGACAGGGGAAGCGGCTACACCTTC
TRBJ2-7	NA	TRBV16	NA	CASSQSETYEQYF	TGTGCCAGCAGCCAATCGGAGACCTACGAGCAGTACTTC
TRBJ1-2	NA	TRBV14	NA	CASSQAGRTGGYTF	TGTGCCAGCAGCCAAGCCGGGAGAACAGGCGGCTACACCTTC
TRBJ2-3	NA	TRBV29-1	NA	CSVEAGAADTQYF	TGCAGCGTTGAGGCCGGGGCCGCAGATACGCAGTATTTT
TRBJ2-2	NA	TRBV29-1	NA	CSVRGADTGELFF	TGCAGCGTAAGAGGGGCTGACACCGGGGAGCTGTTTTTT
TRBJ2-1	NA	TRBV28	NA	CASSLRRASYNEQFF	TGTGCCAGCAGTTTACGGCGGGCCTCCTACAATGAGCAGTTCTTC
TRBJ2-2	TRBD2	TRBV27	NA	CASSGGLGRGTGELFF	TGTGCCAGCAGTGGGGGACTAGGTCGTGGCACCGGGGAGCTGTTTTTT
TRBJ2-6	NA	TRBV9	NA	CASSGGVLAFPGANVLTF	TGTGCCAGCAGCGGAGGGGTCCTGGCATTTCCTGGGGCCAACGTCCTGACTTTC
TRBJ2-2	NA	TRBV28	NA	CAIRLTGDTGELFF	TGTGCCATAAGACTGACCGGTGACACCGGGGAGCTGTTTTTT
TRBJ2-7	TRBD2	TRBV5-1	NA	CASSPWGGTYEQYF	TGCGCCAGCAGCCCTTGGGGGGGAACCTACGAGCAGTACTTC
TRBJ1-2	NA	TRBV6-1	NA	CASRAGEGYTF	TGTGCCAGCAGGGCAGGGGAAGGCTACACCTTC
TRBJ2-5	NA	TRBV9	NA	CASSVDSSPTQYF	TGTGCCAGCAGCGTAGACTCTAGTCCGACCCAGTACTTC
TRBJ2-7	NA	TRBV6-1	NA	CASRGYHSYEQYF	TGTGCCAGCAGAGGGTACCACTCCTACGAGCAGTACTTC
TRBJ1-1	TRBD1	TRBV5-1	NA	CASSLGDRVYQILYTEAFF	TGCGCCAGCAGCTTGGGCGACAGGGTCTACCAGATCCTGTACACTGAAGCTTTCTTT
TRBJ2-2	NA	TRBV27	NA	CASRGGRSSTGELFF	TGTGCCAGCAGAGGGGGAAGGAGCTCGACCGGGGAGCTGTTTTTT
TRBJ2-1	NA	TRBV25-1	NA	CAIQTGSEQFF	TGTGCCATACAAACAGGGAGCGAGCAGTTCTTC
TRBJ2-7	TRBD2	TRBV19	NA	CASSPGTSVYEQYF	TGTGCCAGTAGCCCCGGGACTAGCGTCTACGAGCAGTACTTC
TRBJ2-7	NA	TRBV28	NA	CASSLREFRGPYEQYF	TGTGCCAGCAGCCTAAGGGAGTTCCGAGGCCCCTACGAGCAGTACTTC
TRBJ2-3	NA	TRBV7-8	few	CASSLLADTQYF	TGTGCCAGCAGCTTATTAGCAGATACGCAGTATTTT
TRBJ1-2	NA	TRBV19	NA	CASSMEEFGDYGYTF	TGTGCCAGTAGTATGGAGGAGTTTGGGGACTATGGCTACACCTTC
TRBJ1-4	NA	TRBV28	once	CATHTTTNEKLFF	TGTGCCACGCACACTACAACTAATGAAAAACTGTTTTTT
TRBJ2-3	NA	TRBV28	NA	CASSLIQPSTDTQYF	TGTGCCAGCAGTTTGATCCAGCCTAGCACAGATACGCAGTATTTT
TRBJ2-2	NA	TRBV9	NA	CASTGGATTSPGELFF	TGTGCCAGCACTGGGGGGGCTACCACCTCACCCGGGGAGCTGTTTTTT
TRBJ2-5	NA	TRBV5-4	NA	CASSLEAEETQYF	TGTGCCAGCAGCTTGGAAGCTGAGGAGACCCAGTACTTC
TRBJ2-7	NA	TRBV2	NA	CASSEPNSYEQYF	TGTGCCAGCAGTGAGCCTAACAGCTACGAGCAGTACTTC
TRBJ2-2	NA	TRBV7-9	NA	CASSSAGAITGELFF	TGTGCCAGCAGCTCGGCGGGGGCGATCACCGGGGAGCTGTTTTTT
TRBJ1-2	TRBD1	TRBV7-9	NA	CASSLGQGNYGYTF	TGTGCCAGCAGCTTAGGACAGGGAAACTATGGCTACACCTTC
TRBJ2-7	NA	TRBV2	NA	CASRAFREGSSYEQYF	TGTGCCAGCAGGGCTTTCAGAGAGGGGTCCTCCTACGAGCAGTACTTC
TRBJ1-2	NA	TRBV19	NA	CASSIGHSPTRGYTF	TGTGCCAGTAGTATAGGTCACAGCCCGACCCGAGGCTACACCTTC